The clone carrying this T cell receptor beta chain was observed a handful of times. Its antigen is still unknown. Original processing notes: Per-sample TCR counts ranged from roughly 20,000 to 700,000, median around 100,000. TCRdb recomputed calls from the RACE reads with MiXCR, one row per CDR3 protein. TCRdb assigned the V and J calls; the authors' analysis was not used. This table holds some 110,000 distinct CDR3 sequences, roughly 12% found once. The CDR3 extends over 12 amino acids. Germline CDR1 and CDR2: SGHNT and YYREEE (reference sequence). Trimming shortened V by 4 bases and J by 0 bases, and 4 bases separated the two germline ends. Documented time point: patch test 1, 2 weeks after DPC sensitization. Documented treatment: therapeutic diphenylcyclopropenone sensitization with weekly scalp DPC. The study drew its donors from alopecia patients who were 18 to 70 years old and suitable for DPC.

These data are taken from a study of human T cells and chemical hapten exposure. Study-level points and caveats: Expanded TCRs showed more large CDR3 clusters than pre-sensitization or healthy control sets.

The sequence was obtained from a woman aged 45-65 years with alopecia areata. Some clones in this sample may be carry-over from other donors' samples. Source: whole blood, taken in connection with sensitization to the hapten diphenylcyclopropenone (DPC). The chain recombines TRBV5-4 with TRBJ2-5; D gene unclear. The CDR3 is CASSGDQETQYF. DNA for the CDR3: TGTGCCAGCAGCGGGGACCAAGAGACCCAGTACTTC.